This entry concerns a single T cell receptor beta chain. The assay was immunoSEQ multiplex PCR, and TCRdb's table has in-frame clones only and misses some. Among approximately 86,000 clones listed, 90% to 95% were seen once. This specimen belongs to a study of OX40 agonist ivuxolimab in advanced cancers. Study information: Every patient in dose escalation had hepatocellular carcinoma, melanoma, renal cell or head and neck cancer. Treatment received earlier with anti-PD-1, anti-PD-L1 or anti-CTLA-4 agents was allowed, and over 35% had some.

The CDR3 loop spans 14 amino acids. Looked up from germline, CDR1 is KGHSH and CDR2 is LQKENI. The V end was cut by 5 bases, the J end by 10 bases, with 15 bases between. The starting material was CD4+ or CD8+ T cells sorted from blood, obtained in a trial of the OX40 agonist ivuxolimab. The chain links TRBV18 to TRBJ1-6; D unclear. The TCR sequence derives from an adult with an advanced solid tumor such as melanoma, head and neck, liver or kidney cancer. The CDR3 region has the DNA TGTGCCAGCTCAGAGGACGATCGCCGGTCACCCCTCCACTTT. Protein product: CASSEDDRRSPLHF.